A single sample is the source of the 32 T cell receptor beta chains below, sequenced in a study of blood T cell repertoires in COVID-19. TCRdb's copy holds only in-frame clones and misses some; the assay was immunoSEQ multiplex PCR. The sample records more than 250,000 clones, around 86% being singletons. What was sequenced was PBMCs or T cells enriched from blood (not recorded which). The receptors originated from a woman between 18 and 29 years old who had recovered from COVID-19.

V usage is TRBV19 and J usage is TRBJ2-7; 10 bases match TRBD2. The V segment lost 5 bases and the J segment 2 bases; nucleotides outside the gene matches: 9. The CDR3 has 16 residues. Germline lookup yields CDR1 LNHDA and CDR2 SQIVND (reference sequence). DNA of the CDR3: TGTGCCAGTAGTGCCCACCCTAGCGGGGGAGCCTACGAGCAGTACTTC. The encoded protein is CASSAHPSGGAYEQYF.

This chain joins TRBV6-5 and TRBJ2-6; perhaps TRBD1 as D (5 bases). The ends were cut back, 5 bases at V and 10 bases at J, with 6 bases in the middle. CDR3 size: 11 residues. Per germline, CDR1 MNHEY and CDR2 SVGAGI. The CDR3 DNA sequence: TGTGCCAGCAGTCGACAGAACGTCCTGACTTTC. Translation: CASSRQNVLTF.

The CDR3 DNA follows: TGTGCCAGCAGCTTAATGGGCGGGACTGAAGCTTTCTTT. Translating it yields CASSLMGGTEAFF. The V call is TRBV7-3, the J call TRBJ1-1; no clear D. With 1 base removed from V and 5 bases from J, the gap between germline ends came to 8 bases. The CDR3 consists of 13 residues. The germline V gene has CDR1 SGHTA and CDR2 FQGTGA.

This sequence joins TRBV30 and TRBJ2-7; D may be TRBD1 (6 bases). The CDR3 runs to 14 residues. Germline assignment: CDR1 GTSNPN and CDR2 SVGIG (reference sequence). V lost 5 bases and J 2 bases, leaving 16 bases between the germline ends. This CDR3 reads CAWAAGAGAYEQYF. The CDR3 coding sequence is TGTGCCTGGGCTGCAGGGGCAGGGGCCTACGAGCAGTACTTC.

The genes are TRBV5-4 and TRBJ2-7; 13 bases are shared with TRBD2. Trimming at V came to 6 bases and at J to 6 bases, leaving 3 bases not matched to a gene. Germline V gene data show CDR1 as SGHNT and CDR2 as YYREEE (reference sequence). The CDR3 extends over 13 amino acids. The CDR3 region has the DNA TGTGCCAGCACCGGGACTAGCGGGACCGAGCAGTACTTC. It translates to CASTGTSGTEQYF.

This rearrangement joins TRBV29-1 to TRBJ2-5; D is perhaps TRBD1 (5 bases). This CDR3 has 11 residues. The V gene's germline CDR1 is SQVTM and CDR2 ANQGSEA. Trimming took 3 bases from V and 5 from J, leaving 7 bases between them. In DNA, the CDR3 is TGCAGCGTTGAGTCAGGGGAGACCCAGTACTTC. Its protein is CSVESGETQYF.

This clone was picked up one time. CDR3 residues: CASSIGTVGYGYTF. The DNA of the CDR3 is TGTGCCAGTAGTATTGGGACAGTAGGCTATGGCTACACCTTC. The genes are TRBV19 and TRBJ1-2; 7 bases are shared with TRBD1. This CDR3 is 14 amino acids long. Germline values: CDR1 LNHDA, CDR2 SQIVND (reference sequence). J was trimmed by 4 bases and V by 3 bases; bases with no gene match: 5.

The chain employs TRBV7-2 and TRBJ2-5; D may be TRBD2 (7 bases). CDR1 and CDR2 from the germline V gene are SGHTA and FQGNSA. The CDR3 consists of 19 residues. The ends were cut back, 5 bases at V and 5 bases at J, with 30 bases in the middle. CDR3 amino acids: CASSPQAGSGTGGSETQYF. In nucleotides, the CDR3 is TGTGCCAGCAGCCCGCAGGCGGGGTCTGGGACGGGGGGCTCGGAGACCCAGTACTTC.

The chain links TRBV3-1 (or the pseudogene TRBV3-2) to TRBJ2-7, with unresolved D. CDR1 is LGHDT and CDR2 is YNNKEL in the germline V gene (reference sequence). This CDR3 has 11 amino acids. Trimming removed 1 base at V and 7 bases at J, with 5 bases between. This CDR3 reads CASSQGREQYF. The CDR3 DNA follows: TGTGCCAGCAGCCAAGGGCGGGAGCAGTACTTC.

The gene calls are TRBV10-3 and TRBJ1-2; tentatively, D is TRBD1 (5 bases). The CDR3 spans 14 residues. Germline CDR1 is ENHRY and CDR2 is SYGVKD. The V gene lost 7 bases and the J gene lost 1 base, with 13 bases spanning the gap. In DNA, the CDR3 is TGTGCCATCACACAGACAGACTTTAACTATGGCTACACCTTC. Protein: CAITQTDFNYGYTF.

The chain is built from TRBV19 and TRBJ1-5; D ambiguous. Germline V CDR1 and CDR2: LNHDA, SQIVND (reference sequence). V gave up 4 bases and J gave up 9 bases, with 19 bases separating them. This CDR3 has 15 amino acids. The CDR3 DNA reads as TGTGCCAGTAGTAGTCAAGGAGCCGGGTCTCGGCCCCAGCATTTT. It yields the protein CASSSQGAGSRPQHF.

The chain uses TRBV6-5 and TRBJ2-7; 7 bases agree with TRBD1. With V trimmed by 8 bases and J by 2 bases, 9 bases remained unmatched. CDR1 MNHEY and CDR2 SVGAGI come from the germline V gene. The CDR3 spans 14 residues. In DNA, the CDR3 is TGTGCCAGCGTCATGTCACAGGGGCCCTACGAGCAGTACTTC. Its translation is CASVMSQGPYEQYF.

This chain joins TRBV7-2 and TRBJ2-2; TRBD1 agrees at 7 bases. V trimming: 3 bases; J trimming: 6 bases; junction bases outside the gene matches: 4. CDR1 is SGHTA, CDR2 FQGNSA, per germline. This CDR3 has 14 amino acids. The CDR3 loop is CASSFWDSSGELFF. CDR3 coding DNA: TGTGCCAGCAGCTTTTGGGACAGCTCCGGGGAGCTGTTTTTT.

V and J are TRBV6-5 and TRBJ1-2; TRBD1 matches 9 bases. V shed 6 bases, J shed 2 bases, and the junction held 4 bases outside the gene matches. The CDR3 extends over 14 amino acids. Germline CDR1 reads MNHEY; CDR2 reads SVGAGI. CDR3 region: CASSRGTGNYGYTF. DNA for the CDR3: TGTGCCAGCAGCCGAGGGACAGGGAACTATGGCTACACCTTC.

The CDR3 sequence is CASSQVEGGFMAGANVLTF. The CDR3 bases are TGCGCCAGCAGCCAAGTTGAAGGGGGCTTTATGGCTGGGGCCAACGTCCTGACTTTC. The chain couples TRBV4-3 to TRBJ2-6; 7 bases are a match to TRBD1. Looked up from germline, CDR1 is LGHNA and CDR2 is YSLEER. Trimming removed 1 base from V and 2 bases from J; junction bases left unmatched: 11. The CDR3 contains 19 residues.

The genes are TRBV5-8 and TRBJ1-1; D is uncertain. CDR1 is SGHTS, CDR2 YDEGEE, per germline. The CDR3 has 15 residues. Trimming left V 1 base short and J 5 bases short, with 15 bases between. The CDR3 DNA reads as TGTGCCAGCAGCTTGAGACGGAGCGGAGGGACTGAAGCTTTCTTT. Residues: CASSLRRSGGTEAFF.

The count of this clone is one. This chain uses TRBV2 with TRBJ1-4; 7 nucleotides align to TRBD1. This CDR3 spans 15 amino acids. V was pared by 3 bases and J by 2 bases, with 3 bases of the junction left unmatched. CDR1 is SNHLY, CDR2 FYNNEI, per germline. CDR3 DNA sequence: TGTGCCAGCAGTGAGTTGACAGGGACTAATGAAAAACTGTTTTTT. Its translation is CASSELTGTNEKLFF.

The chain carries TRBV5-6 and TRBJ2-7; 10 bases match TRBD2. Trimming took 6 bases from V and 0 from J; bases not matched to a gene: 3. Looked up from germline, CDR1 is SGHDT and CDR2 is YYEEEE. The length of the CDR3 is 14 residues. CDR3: CASTASGSSYEQYF. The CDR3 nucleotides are TGTGCCAGCACCGCTAGCGGGAGCTCCTACGAGCAGTACTTC.

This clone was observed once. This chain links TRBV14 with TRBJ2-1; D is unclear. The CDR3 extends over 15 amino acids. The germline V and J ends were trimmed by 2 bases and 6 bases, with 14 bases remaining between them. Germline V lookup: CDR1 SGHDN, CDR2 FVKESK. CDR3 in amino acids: CASSQLLLAVNEQFF. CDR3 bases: TGTGCCAGCAGCCAACTCTTGCTGGCAGTCAATGAGCAGTTCTTC.

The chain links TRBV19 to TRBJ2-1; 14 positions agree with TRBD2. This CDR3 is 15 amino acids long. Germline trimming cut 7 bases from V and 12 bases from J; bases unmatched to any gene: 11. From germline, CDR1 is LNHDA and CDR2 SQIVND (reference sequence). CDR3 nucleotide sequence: TGTGCCAGTACCCTTCCCGGGACTAGCGGGAGTAGGCAGTTCTTC. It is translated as CASTLPGTSGSRQFF.

The CDR3 protein is CASSSTSLSYNEQFF. In DNA, the CDR3 is TGCGCCAGCAGCTCTACTAGTTTGTCCTACAATGAGCAGTTCTTC. This chain uses TRBV5-1 with TRBJ2-1; possibly TRBD2 for D (5 bases). The CDR3 totals 15 residues. V was trimmed by 3 bases and J by 1 base, leaving 11 bases between them. Germline V gene lookup returns CDR1 SGHRS and CDR2 YFSETQ.

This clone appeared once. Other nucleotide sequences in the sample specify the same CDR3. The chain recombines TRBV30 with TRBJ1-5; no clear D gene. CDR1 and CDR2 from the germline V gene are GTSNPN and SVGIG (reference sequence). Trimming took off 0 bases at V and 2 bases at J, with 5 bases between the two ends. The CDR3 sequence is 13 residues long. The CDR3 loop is CAWSVRGNQPQHF. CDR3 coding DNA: TGTGCCTGGAGTGTTCGAGGCAATCAGCCCCAGCATTTT.

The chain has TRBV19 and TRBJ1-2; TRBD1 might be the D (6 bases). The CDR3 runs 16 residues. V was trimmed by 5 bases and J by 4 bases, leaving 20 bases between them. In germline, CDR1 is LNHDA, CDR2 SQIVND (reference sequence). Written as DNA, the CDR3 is TGTGCCAGTAGTGCACCTCACAACAGGGCCACCTATGGCTACACCTTC. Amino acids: CASSAPHNRATYGYTF.

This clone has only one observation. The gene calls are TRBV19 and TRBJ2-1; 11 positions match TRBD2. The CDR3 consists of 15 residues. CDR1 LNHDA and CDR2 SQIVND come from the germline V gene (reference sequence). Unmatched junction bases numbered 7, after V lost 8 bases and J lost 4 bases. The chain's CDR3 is CASEPGTSGYNEQFF. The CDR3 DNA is TGTGCCAGTGAACCCGGGACTAGCGGTTACAATGAGCAGTTCTTC.

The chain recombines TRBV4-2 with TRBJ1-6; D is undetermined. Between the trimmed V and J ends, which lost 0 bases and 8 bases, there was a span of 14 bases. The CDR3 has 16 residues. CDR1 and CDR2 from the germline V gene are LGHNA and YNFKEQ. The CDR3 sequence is CASSQDHALAYSPLHF. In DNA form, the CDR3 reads TGTGCCAGCAGCCAAGATCACGCCCTAGCCTATTCACCCCTCCACTTT.

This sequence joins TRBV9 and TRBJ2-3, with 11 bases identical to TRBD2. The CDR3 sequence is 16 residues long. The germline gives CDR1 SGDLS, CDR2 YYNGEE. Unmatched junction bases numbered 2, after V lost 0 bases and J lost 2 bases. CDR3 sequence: CASSVAGLADTDTQYF. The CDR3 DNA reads TGTGCCAGCAGCGTAGCGGGACTAGCGGACACAGATACGCAGTATTTT.

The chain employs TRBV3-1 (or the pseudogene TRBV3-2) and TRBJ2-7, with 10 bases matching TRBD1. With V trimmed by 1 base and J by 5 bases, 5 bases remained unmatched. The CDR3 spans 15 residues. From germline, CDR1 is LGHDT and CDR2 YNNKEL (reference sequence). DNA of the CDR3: TGTGCCAGCAGCCAAGGCCCGACAGGGGGCCACGAGCAGTACTTC. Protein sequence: CASSQGPTGGHEQYF.

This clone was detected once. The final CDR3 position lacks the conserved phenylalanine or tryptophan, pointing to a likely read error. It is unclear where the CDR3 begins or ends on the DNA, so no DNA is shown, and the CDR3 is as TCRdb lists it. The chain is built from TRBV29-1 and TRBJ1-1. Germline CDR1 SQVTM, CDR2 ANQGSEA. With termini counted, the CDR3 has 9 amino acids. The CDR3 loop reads CSVAASPSL.

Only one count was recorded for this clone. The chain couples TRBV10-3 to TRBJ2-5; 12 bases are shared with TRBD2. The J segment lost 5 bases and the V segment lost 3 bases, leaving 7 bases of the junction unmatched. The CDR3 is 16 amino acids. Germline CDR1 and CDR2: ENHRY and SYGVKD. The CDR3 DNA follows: TGTGCCATCAGTGACTCTAGCGGGGGGGGCCAGGAGACCCAGTACTTC. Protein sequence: CAISDSSGGGQETQYF.

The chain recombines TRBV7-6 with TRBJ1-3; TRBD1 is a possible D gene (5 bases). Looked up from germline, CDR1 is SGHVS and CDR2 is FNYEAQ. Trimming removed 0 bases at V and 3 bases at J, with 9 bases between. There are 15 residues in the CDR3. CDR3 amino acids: CASSLAGASGNTIYF. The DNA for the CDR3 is TGTGCCAGCAGCTTAGCAGGGGCCAGTGGAAACACCATATATTTT. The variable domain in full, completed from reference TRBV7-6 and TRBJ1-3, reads GAGVSQSPRYKVTKRGQDVALRCDPISGHVSLYWYRQALGQGPEFLTYFNYEAQQDKSGLPNDRFSAERPEGSISTLTIQRTEQRDSAMYRCASSLAGASGNTIYFGEGSWLTVV.

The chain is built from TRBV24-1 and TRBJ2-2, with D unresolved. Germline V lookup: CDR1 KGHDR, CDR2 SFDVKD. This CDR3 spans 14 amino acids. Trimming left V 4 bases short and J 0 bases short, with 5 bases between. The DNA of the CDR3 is TGTGCCACCAGTGACAGGACGAACACCGGGGAGCTGTTTTTT. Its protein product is CATSDRTNTGELFF.

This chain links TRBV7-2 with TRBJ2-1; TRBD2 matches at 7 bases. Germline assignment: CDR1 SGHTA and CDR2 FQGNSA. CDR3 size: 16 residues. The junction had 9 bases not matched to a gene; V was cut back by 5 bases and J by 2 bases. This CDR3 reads CASSHLGGFAYNEQFF. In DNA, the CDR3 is TGTGCCAGCAGCCACCTGGGGGGGTTCGCCTACAATGAGCAGTTCTTC. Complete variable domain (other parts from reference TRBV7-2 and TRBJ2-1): GAGVSQSPSNKVTEKGKDVELRCDPISGHTALYWYRQSLGQGLEFLIYFQGNSAPDKSGLPSDRFSAERTGGSVSTLTIQRTQQEDSAVYLCASSHLGGFAYNEQFFGPGTRLTVL.